This T cell receptor beta chain comes out of a study of spatial heterogeneity in lung cancer. Study-level information: The mean occurrence of each unique TCR and UMI combination in raw reads exceeded nine.

At least ten counts were recorded for this clonotype. This CDR3 has 14 amino acids. Trimming cost V 5 bases and J 2 bases, with 13 bases left between them. Germline V gene data show CDR1 as SEHNR and CDR2 as FQNEAQ (reference sequence). As to time point: blood at routine non-recurrence follow-up after resection. From tumor, nontumor lung or frozen PBMC, whole RNA was taken unsorted for sequencing. TCRdb re-derived calls from the 5' RACE reads in MiXCR, one entry per CDR3 protein. The data show around 120,000 distinct CDR3 sequences, less than 15% seen once. This chain joins TRBV7-9 and TRBJ2-7; no clear D gene. The material was PBMCs, obtained at follow-up. The clonotype comes from a male donor with early-stage non-small cell lung cancer. CDR3 sequence (DNA): TGTGCCAGCAGCACGGACCCCGGTCCCTACGAGCAGTACTTC. Protein: CASSTDPGPYEQYF.